Detailed here is one TCR beta chain. What it recognizes is unknown. The CDR3 is made up of 13 amino acids. With V trimmed by 8 bases and J by 5 bases, 4 bases remained unmatched. Germline V CDR1 and CDR2: MNHEY, SVGAGI. The data stem from a study of regulatory dendritic cells for organ transplantation. Notes on the study in general: Of resting T cell subsets, memory CD8+ had the most alloreactive clonotypes. Naive T cells showed high diversity, memory cells less, memory CD8+ least.

Sequencing was performed with immunoSEQ multiplex PCR; in TCRdb, only in-frame clones are kept and a portion is missing. The sample shows around 20,000 clones, 70% to 80% of them seen only once. Sequenced material: memory CD4+ T cells from blood. Described subset: CD45RO+ memory T cells. The clonotype was recovered from a human donor in good health. The J gene is TRBJ1-5, the V gene TRBV6-5; 9 nucleotides align to TRBD1. CDR3 protein: CASRDRDYQPQHF. CDR3 nucleotides: TGTGCCAGCCGGGACAGGGACTATCAGCCCCAGCATTTT.